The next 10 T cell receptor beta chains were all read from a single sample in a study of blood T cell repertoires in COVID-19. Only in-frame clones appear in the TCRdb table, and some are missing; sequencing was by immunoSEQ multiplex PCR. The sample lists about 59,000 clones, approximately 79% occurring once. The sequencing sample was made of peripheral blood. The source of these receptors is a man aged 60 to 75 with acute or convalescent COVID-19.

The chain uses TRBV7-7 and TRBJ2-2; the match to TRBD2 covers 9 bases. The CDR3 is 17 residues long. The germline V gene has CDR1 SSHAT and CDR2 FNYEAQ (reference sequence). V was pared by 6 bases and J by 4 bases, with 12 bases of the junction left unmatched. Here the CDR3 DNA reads TGTGCCAGCAGACCGGGACTAGCAAGTACTGTCACCGGGGAGCTGTTTTTT. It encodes CASRPGLASTVTGELFF.

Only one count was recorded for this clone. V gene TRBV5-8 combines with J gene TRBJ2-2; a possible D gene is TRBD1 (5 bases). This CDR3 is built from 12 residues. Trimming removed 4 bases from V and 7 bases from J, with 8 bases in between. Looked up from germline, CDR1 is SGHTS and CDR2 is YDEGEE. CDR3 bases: TGTGCCAGCAGCCCCCAGGGCGGGGAGCTGTTTTTT. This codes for CASSPQGGELFF.

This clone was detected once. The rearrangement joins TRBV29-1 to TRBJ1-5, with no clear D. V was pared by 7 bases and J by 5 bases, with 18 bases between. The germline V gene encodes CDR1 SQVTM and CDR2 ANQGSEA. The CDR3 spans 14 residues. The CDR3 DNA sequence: TGCAGCGCCCGTCTCAACGGTCCTTATCAGCCCCAGCATTTT. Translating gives CSARLNGPYQPQHF.

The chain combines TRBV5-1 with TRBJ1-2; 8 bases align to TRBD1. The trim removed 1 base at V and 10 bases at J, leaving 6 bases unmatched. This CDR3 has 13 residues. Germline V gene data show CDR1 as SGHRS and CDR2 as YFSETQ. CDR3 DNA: TGCGCCAGCAGCTTGACGGGACAGGTGGACTACACCTTC. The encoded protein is CASSLTGQVDYTF.

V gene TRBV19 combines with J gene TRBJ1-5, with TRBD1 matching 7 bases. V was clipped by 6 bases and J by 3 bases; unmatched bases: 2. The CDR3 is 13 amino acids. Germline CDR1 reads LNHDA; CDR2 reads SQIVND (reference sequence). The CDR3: CASRDRLNQPQHF. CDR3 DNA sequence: TGTGCCAGTAGGGACAGGCTCAATCAGCCCCAGCATTTT.

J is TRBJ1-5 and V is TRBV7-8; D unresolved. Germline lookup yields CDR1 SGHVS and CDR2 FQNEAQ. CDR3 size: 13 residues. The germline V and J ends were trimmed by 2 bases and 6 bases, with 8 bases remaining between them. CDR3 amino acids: CASSLYVSQPQHF. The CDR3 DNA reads TGTGCCAGCAGCTTATACGTTAGTCAGCCCCAGCATTTT.

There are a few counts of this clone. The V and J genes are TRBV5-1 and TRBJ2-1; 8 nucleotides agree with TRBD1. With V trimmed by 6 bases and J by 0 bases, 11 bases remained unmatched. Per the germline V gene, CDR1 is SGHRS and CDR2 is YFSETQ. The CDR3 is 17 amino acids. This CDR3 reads CASTMAAGGASYNEQFF. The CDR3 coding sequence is TGCGCCAGCACCATGGCGGCAGGGGGCGCCTCCTACAATGAGCAGTTCTTC.

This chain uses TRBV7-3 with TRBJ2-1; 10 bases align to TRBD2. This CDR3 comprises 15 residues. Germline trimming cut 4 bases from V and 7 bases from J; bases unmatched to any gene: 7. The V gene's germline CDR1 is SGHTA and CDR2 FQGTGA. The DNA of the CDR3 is TGTGCCAGCAGCTCCCAAGCGGGAGGGCCGAATGAGCAGTTCTTC. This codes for CASSSQAGGPNEQFF.

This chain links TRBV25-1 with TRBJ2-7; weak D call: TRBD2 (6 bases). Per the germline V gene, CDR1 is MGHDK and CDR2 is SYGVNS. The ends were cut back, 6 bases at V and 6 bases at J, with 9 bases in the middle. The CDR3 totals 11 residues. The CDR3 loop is CASRTSSEQYF. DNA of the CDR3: TGTGCCAGCAGAACTAGCAGCGAGCAGTACTTC.

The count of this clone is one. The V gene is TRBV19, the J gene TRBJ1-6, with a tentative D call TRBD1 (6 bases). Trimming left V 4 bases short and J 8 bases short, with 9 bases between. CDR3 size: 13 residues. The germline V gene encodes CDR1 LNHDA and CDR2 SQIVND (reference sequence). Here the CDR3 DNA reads TGTGCCAGTAGTACGACAGGATATTCACCCCTCCACTTT. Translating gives CASSTTGYSPLHF. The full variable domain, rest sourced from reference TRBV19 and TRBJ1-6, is DGGITQSPKYLFRKEGQNVTLSCEQNLNHDAMYWYRQDPGQGLRLIYYSQIVNDFQKGDIAEGYSVSREKKESFPLTVTSAQKNPTAFYLCASSTTGYSPLHFGNGTRLTVT.